This TCR beta chain was captured in a study of beta chain features in type 1 diabetes. All of the isolated RNA was reverse transcribed, so expressed TCRB transcripts were sequenced. Repertoires were generated with immunoSEQ multiplex PCR, while TCRdb's copy carries only in-frame clones and drops some. The sample includes roughly 400,000 clones, approximately 16% of them seen just once. Overall study findings and caveats: PCR could preferentially amplify shorter templates, alike in patients and controls. For TCRB rearrangement, an influence of HLA type remained unresolved here.

This CDR3 has 14 residues. Germline V gene sequence: CDR1 MGHRA, CDR2 YSYEKL. Trimming removed 10 bases at V and 9 bases at J, with 23 bases between. A heparinised blood draw that averaged roughly 100 mL was obtained once from each donor. Cells sorted by CD45RO/CCR7/CD25/CD127/CD95/CD27 comprised CD4+ naive, central memory, regulatory and stem cell-like memory cells. Notes on this clone: Its matching antigen is unknown.

Material for sequencing was naive CD4+ T cells from blood. The receptor was derived from a woman aged 18-35 years in good health. The V and J genes are TRBV4-1 and TRBJ2-3; D perhaps matches TRBD1 (8 bases). The CDR3 nucleotides are TGCGCCACCGTCTCGGAACAGGGGGAGGGAACGCAGTATTTT. Translation: CATVSEQGEGTQYF.